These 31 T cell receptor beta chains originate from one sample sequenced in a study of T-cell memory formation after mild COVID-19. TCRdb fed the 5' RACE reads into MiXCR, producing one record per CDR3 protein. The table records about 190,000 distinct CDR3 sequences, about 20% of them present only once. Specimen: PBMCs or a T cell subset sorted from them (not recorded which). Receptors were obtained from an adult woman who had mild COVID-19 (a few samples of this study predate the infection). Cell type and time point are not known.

DNA for the CDR3: TGTGCCAGCAGCTTAATGGGACTAGCGGGAGGACCTAATTACGAGCAGTACTTC. Translated, it gives CASSLMGLAGGPNYEQYF. The chain recombines TRBV11-3 with TRBJ2-7; 15 nucleotides agree with TRBD2. V shed 2 bases and J 4 bases; nucleotides not matched to a gene: 9. CDR1 and CDR2 from the germline V gene are SGHNT and YENEEA. The CDR3 totals 18 residues.

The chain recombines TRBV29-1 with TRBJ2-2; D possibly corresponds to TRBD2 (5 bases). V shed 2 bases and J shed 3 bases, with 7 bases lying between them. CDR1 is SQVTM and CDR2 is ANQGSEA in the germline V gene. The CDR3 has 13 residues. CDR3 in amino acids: CSVESGYTGELFF. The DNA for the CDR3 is TGCAGCGTTGAAAGCGGCTACACCGGGGAGCTGTTTTTT.

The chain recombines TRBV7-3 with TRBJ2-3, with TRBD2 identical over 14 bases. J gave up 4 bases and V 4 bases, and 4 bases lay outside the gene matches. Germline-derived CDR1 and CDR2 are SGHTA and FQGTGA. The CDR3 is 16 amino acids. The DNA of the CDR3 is TGTGCCAGCAGCTCGGGACTAGCGGGAGACTCAGATACGCAGTATTTT. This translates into CASSSGLAGDSDTQYF.

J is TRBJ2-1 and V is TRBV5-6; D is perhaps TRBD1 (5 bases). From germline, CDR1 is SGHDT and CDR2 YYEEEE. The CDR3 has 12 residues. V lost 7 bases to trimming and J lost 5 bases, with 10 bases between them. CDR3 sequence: CASLLGDNEQFF. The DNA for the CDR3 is TGTGCCAGCCTCCTAGGGGACAATGAGCAGTTCTTC.

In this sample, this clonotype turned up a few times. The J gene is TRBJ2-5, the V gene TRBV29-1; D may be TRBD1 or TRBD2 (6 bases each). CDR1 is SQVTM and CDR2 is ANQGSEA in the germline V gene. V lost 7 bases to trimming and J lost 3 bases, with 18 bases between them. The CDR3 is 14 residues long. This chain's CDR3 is CSAGEDTGKETQYF. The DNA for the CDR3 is TGCAGCGCTGGGGAGGATACAGGGAAAGAGACCCAGTACTTC. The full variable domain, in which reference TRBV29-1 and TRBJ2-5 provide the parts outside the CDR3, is SAVISQKPSRDICQRGTSLTIQCQVDSQVTMMFWYRQQPGQSLTLIATANQGSEATYESGFVIDKFPISRPNLTFSTLTVSNMSPEDSSIYLCSAGEDTGKETQYFGPGTRLLVL.

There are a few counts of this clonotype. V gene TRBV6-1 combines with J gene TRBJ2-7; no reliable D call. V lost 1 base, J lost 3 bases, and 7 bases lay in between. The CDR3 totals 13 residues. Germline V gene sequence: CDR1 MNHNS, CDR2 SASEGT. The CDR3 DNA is TGTGCCAGCAGTGAAGTCGTTGACTACGAGCAGTACTTC. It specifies CASSEVVDYEQYF.

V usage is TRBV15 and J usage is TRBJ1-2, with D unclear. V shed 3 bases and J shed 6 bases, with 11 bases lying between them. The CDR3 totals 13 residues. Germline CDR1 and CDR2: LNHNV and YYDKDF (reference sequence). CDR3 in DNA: TGTGCCACCAGCAGTGACACTTGGGATGGCTACACCTTC. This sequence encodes CATSSDTWDGYTF.

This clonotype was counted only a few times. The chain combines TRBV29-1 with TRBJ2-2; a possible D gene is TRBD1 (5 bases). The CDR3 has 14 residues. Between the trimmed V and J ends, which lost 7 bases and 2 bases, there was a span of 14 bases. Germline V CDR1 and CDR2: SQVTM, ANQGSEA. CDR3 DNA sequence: TGCAGCGCTACCGGACAAGGAAACACCGGGGAGCTGTTTTTT. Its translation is CSATGQGNTGELFF.

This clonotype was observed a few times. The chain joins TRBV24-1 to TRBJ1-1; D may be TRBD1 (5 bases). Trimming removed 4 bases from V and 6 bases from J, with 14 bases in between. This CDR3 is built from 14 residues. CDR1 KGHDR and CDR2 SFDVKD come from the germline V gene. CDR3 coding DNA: TGTGCCACCAGTGACCTAGGGGCGGGCGCTGAAGCTTTCTTT. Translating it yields CATSDLGAGAEAFF.

The CDR3 DNA sequence: TGCGCCAGCAGCATAACCGGGACAGGCTTTGATTTCTTT. Encoded protein: CASSITGTGFDFF. V usage is TRBV5-1 and J usage is TRBJ1-1, with 8 bases lining up with TRBD1. V dropped 4 bases and J dropped 13; count of bases not matched to a gene: 12. Germline values: CDR1 SGHRS, CDR2 YFSETQ. The CDR3 covers 13 residues.

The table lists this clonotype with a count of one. The CDR3 bases are TGTGCCAGCAGCCGGACGACAGGGGAACAAGAGACCCAGTACTTC. Its protein is CASSRTTGEQETQYF. The gene calls are TRBV7-8 and TRBJ2-5; 8 positions agree with TRBD1. The CDR3 runs to 15 residues. Germline CDR1 and CDR2: SGHVS and FQNEAQ. V shed 5 bases, J shed 2 bases, and the junction held 7 bases outside the gene matches.

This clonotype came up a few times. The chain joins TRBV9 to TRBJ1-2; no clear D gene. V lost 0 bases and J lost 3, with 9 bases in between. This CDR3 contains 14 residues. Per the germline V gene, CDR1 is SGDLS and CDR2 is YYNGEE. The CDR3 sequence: CASSVERDHYGYTF. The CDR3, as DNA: TGTGCCAGCAGCGTAGAAAGGGATCACTATGGCTACACCTTC.

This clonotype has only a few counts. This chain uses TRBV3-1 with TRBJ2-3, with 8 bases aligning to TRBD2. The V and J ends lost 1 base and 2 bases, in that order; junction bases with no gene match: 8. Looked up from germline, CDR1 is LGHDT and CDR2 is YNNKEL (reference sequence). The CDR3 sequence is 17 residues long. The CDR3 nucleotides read TGTGCCAGCAGCCAAGTTCCAGCGGGGGAGCACACAGATACGCAGTATTTT. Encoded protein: CASSQVPAGEHTDTQYF.

CDR3 DNA sequence: TGTGCCAGCAGCCTGGACTTAAGCAATCAGCCCCAGCATTTT. Protein: CASSLDLSNQPQHF. The chain has TRBV5-5 and TRBJ1-5; no reliable D call. Trimming removed 4 bases at V and 1 base at J, with 9 bases between. This CDR3 spans 14 amino acids. The germline V gene has CDR1 SGHKS and CDR2 YYEKEE (reference sequence).

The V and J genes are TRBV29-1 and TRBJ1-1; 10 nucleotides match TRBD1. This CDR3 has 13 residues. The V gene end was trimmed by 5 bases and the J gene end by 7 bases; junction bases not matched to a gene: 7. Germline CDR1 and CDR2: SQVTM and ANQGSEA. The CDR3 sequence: CSVRGQGSLEAFF. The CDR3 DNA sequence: TGCAGCGTTAGGGGACAGGGGTCTCTTGAAGCTTTCTTT.

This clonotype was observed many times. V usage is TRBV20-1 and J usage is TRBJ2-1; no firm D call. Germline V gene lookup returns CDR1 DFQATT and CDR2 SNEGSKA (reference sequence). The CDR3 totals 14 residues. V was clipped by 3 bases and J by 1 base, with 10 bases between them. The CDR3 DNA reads TGCAGTGCTAGGTCCCTTTGGTCCTACAATGAGCAGTTCTTC. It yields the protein CSARSLWSYNEQFF.

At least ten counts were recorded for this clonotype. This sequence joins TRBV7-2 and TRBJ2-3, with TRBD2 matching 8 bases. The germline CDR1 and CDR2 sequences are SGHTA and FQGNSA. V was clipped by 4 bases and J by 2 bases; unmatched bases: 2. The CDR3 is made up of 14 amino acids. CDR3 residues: CASSSGGFTDTQYF. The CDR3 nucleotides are TGTGCCAGCAGCTCGGGGGGGTTCACAGATACGCAGTATTTT.

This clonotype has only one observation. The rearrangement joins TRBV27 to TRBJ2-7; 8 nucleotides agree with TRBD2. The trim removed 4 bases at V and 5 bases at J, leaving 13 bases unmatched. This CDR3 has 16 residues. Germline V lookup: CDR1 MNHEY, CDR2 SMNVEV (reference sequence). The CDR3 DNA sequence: TGTGCCAGCAGTTACCTCGCCGTGACTAGCGAAAACGAGCAGTACTTC. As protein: CASSYLAVTSENEQYF.

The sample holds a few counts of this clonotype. CDR3 region: CASNGFRQTDWDYGYTF. In DNA, the CDR3 is TGTGCCAGCAACGGGTTCCGCCAAACCGACTGGGACTATGGCTACACCTTC. The chain joins TRBV25-1 to TRBJ1-2; D is ambiguous. Germline V gene lookup returns CDR1 MGHDK and CDR2 SYGVNS. The CDR3 is made up of 17 amino acids. Between the trimmed V and J ends, which lost 7 bases and 3 bases, there was a span of 24 bases.

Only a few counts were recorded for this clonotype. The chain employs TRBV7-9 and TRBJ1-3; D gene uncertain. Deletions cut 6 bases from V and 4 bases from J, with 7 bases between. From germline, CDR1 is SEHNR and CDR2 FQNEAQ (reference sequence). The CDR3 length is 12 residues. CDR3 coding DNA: TGTGCCAGCAGGGGAACGGGAAACACCATATATTTT. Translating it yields CASRGTGNTIYF.

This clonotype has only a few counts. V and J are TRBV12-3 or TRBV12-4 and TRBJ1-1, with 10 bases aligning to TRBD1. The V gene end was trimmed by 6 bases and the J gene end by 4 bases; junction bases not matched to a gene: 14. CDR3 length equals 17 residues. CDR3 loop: CASSPGQGEWLVTEAFF. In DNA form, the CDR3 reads TGTGCCAGCAGCCCCGGACAGGGGGAGTGGTTGGTCACTGAAGCTTTCTTT.

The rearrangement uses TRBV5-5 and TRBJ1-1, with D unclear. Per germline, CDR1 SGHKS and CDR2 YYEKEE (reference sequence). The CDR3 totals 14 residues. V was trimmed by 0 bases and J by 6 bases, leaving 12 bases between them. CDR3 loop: CASSLVRGSAEAFF. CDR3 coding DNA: TGTGCCAGCAGCTTGGTTCGGGGTTCGGCTGAAGCTTTCTTT.

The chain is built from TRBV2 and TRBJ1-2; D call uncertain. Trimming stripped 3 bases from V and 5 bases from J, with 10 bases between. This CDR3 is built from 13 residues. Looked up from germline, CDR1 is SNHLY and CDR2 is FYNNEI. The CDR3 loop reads CASSEVDRYGYTF. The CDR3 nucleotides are TGTGCCAGCAGTGAGGTGGATAGATATGGCTACACCTTC.

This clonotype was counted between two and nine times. The CDR3 DNA sequence: TGTGCCAGCAGGACGGGTCGCGGCACTGAAGCTTTCTTT. It yields the protein CASRTGRGTEAFF. The chain employs TRBV12-3 or TRBV12-4 and TRBJ1-1, with D unclear. The CDR3 is 13 amino acids. V lost 6 bases to trimming and J lost 4 bases, with 12 bases between them.

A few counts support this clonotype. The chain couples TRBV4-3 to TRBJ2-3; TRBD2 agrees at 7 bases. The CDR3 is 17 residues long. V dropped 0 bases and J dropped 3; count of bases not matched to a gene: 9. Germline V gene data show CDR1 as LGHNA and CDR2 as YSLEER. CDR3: CASSQDSELAHTDTQYF. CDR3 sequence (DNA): TGCGCCAGCAGCCAAGATTCAGAACTAGCGCATACAGATACGCAGTATTTT.

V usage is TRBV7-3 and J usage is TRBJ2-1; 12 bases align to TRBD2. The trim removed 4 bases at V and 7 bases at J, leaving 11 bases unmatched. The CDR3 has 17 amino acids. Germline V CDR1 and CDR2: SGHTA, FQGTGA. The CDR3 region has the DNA TGTGCCAGCAGCTCGGGGACTTTTCTAGCGGGAGGGAATGAGCAGTTCTTC. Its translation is CASSSGTFLAGGNEQFF.

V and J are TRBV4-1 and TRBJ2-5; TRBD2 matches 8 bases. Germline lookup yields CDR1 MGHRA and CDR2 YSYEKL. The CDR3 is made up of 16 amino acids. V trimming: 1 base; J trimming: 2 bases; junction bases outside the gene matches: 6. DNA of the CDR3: TGCGCCAGCAGCCAAGTCTTAGCGGGGAGTCAAGAGACCCAGTACTTC. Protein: CASSQVLAGSQETQYF.

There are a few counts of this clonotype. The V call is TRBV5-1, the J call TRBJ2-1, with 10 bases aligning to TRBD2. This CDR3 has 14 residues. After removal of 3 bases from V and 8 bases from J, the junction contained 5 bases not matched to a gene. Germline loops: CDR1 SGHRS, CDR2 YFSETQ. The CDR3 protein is CASSSSGGADEQFF. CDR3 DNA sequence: TGCGCCAGCAGCTCAAGCGGGGGGGCCGATGAGCAGTTCTTC. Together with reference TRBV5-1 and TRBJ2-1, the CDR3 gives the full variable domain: KAGVTQTPRYLIKTRGQQVTLSCSPISGHRSVSWYQQTPGQGLQFLFEYFSETQRNKGNFPGRFSGRQFSNSRSEMNVSTLELGDSALYLCASSSSGGADEQFFGPGTRLTVL.

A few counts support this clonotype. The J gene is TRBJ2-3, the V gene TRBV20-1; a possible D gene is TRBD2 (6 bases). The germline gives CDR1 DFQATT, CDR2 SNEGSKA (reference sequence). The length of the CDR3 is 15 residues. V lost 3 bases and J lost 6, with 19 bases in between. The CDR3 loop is CSASELLSGRDTQYF. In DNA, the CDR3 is TGCAGTGCTAGCGAACTCTTGAGCGGGCGGGATACGCAGTATTTT.

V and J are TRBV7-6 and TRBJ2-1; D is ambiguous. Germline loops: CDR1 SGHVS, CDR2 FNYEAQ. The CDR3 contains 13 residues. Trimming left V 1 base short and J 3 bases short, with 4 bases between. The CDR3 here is CASSLDHYNEQFF. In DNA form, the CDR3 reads TGTGCCAGCAGCTTAGATCACTACAATGAGCAGTTCTTC.

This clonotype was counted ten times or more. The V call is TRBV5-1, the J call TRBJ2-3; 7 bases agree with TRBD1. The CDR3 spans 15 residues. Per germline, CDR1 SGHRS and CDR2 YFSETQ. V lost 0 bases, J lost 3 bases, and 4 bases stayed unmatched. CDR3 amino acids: CASSLGTGGTDTQYF. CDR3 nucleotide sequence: TGCGCCAGCAGCTTGGGGACAGGTGGAACAGATACGCAGTATTTT.